The 21 T cell receptor beta chains in this list originate from one sample, sequenced in a study of molecular identifiers for immune sequencing clone quantification. TCRdb re-called the PCR reads through MiXCR, storing one row per CDR3 protein. Among hundreds of thousands of distinct CDR3 sequences listed, roughly 23% were seen once. Input material: naive CD8+ T cells from blood, with Jurkat cell RNA spiked in. Subset meaning: FACS-sorted CD8+CD4-CCR7+CD45RA+ naive T cells. Receptors originate from a human donor in good health. Some libraries in this study had Jurkat cell RNA spiked in.

Of note for this clonotype: A single base separates this from a much larger clone, so it may be a read error. The rearrangement uses TRBV28 and TRBJ2-3, with 11 bases matching TRBD1. The V gene's germline CDR1 is MDHEN and CDR2 SYDVKM. The CDR3 is made up of 16 amino acids. The CDR3 nucleotides read TGTGCCAGCAGTTTCACGGACAGGGGGCGCACAGATACGCAGTGTTTT. Its translation is CASSFTDRGRTDTQCF.

On this clonotype: A single base separates this from a much larger clone, so it may be a read error. This chain connects TRBV19 to TRBJ1-1; D not certain. The germline gives CDR1 LNHDA, CDR2 SQIVND (reference sequence). The CDR3 totals 12 residues. CDR3 protein: CASHHLNTQAFF. CDR3 coding DNA: TGTGCCAGCCACCACTTGAACACTCAAGCTTTCTTT.

CDR3 sequence reads: CASSFIRDGYEQYF. The CDR3 DNA is TGTGCCAGCAGTTTCATCCGGGACGGCTACGAGCAGTACTTC. The V gene is TRBV6-2 or TRBV6-3, the J gene TRBJ2-7, with D tentatively TRBD1 or TRBD2 (5 bases each). Trimming took off 4 bases at V and 3 bases at J, with 13 bases between the two ends. This CDR3 contains 14 residues. The germline V gene has CDR1 MNHEY and CDR2 SVGEGT.

This clonotype was recorded at least ten times. This rearrangement joins TRBV28 to TRBJ1-5; D remains unclear. V lost 6 bases to trimming and J lost 7 bases, with 28 bases between them. The CDR3 is made up of 18 amino acids. The V gene's germline CDR1 is MDHEN and CDR2 SYDVKM. The CDR3 DNA reads TGTGCCAGCAGCAGTTTTATGACGGGCCCGGCCCCGGGCCAGCCCCAGCATTTT. Encoded protein: CASSSFMTGPAPGQPQHF.

Comments on this clonotype: The junction shows a germline mismatch at one end, possibly a read error. The chain combines TRBV4-3 with TRBJ2-7, with 10 bases aligning to TRBD1. Germline V lookup: CDR1 LGHNA, CDR2 YSLEER. The CDR3 covers 16 residues. The CDR3 protein is CAGSQGRQGARYEQYF. In nucleotides, the CDR3 is TGCGCCGGCAGCCAGGGGAGACAGGGGGCGCGGTACGAGCAGTACTTC.

The sample holds many counts of this clonotype. The chain uses TRBV7-2 and TRBJ2-3; 8 nucleotides align to TRBD1. Germline CDR1 and CDR2: SGHTA and FQGNSA. CDR3 length: 15 amino acids. J lost 6 bases, V lost 0 bases, and 5 bases had no gene match. The CDR3 reads CASSLAEGQVDTQYF. The CDR3 region has the DNA TGTGCCAGCAGCTTAGCGGAGGGACAGGTCGATACGCAGTATTTT.

With respect to this clonotype: This sequence may be a read error, since a much larger clone differs from it by one base. This likely comes from a read error, as the CDR3 has no conserved phenylalanine or tryptophan at its end. This chain links TRBV12-3 or TRBV12-4 with TRBJ1-1; the match to TRBD1 covers 8 bases. V lost 5 bases, J lost 7 bases, and 9 bases stayed unmatched. CDR3 length equals 14 residues. CDR3 in DNA: TGTGCCAGCAGTCTAATGACAGGGGTGGATGAAGCTTTCTTA. Its translation: CASSLMTGVDEAFL.

V and J are TRBV27 and TRBJ2-7, with TRBD2 matching 12 bases. The CDR3 totals 15 residues. The germline gives CDR1 MNHEY, CDR2 SMNVEV (reference sequence). The J segment lost 2 bases and the V segment lost 9 bases, leaving 8 bases of the junction unmatched. CDR3 in amino acids: CASLGLAGGAYEQYF. The CDR3 DNA sequence: TGTGCCAGTTTAGGTCTAGCGGGGGGGGCCTACGAGCAGTACTTC.

This clonotype was observed a single time. The chain carries TRBV28 and TRBJ2-1, with D possibly TRBD2 on 6 matching bases. The V gene's germline CDR1 is MDHEN and CDR2 SYDVKM. V gave up 2 bases and J gave up 0 bases, with 14 bases separating them. The CDR3 runs 17 residues. The CDR3 nucleotides read TGTGCCAGCAGTTTACTTACTAGCTTAAGCTCCTACAATGAGCAGTTCTTC. It codes for CASSLLTSLSSYNEQFF.

This clonotype was detected many times. CDR3 in amino acids: CASRENNEKLFF. DNA of the CDR3: TGTGCCAGCAGGGAAAATAATGAAAAACTGTTTTTT. The genes are TRBV12-3 or TRBV12-4 and TRBJ1-4; D is unresolved. This CDR3 region has 12 residues. V was clipped by 6 bases and J by 4 bases, with 6 bases between them.

Of note for this clonotype: A much larger clone differs from this one at a single base, so this may be a read error. The V and J genes are TRBV5-1 and TRBJ2-5; D is unresolved. In germline, CDR1 is SGHRS, CDR2 YFSETQ. CDR3 size: 14 residues. Deletions cut 2 bases from V and 2 bases from J, with 10 bases between. The CDR3 region has the DNA TGCGCCAGCAGCTTCCCGGTCCCTCAAGAGACCCAGTACTTC. Its translation: CASSFPVPQETQYF.

This clonotype was counted at least ten times. The genes are TRBV4-1 and TRBJ1-1; D remains unclear. CDR3 length: 15 residues. Trimming pared 1 base from V and 0 bases from J, leaving 9 bases between. From germline, CDR1 is MGHRA and CDR2 YSYEKL. In DNA, the CDR3 is TGCGCCAGCAGCCAAGGCATACAGATGAACACTGAAGCTTTCTTT. This sequence encodes CASSQGIQMNTEAFF.

Points on this clonotype: A junction boundary mismatches the germline segment, possibly from a read error. The chain is built from TRBV12-3 or TRBV12-4 and TRBJ1-3; no firm D call. The CDR3 runs to 15 residues. For the CDR3, the DNA is TGTGCCGGCAGCCCAGACGGAAGCTCTGGAAACACCATATATTTT. Encoded protein: CAGSPDGSSGNTIYF.

This clonotype was seen ten or more times. The chain uses TRBV7-9 and TRBJ2-2; TRBD2 matches 8 bases. This CDR3 spans 15 amino acids. Germline V gene sequence: CDR1 SEHNR, CDR2 FQNEAQ (reference sequence). V lost 5 bases and J lost 3; bases outside the gene matches: 5. This CDR3 reads CASSPGGPYTGELFF. The CDR3 bases are TGTGCCAGCAGCCCGGGAGGGCCGTACACCGGGGAGCTGTTTTTT. The complete variable domain, with remaining parts taken from reference TRBV7-9 and TRBJ2-2, reads DTGVSQNPRHKITKRGQNVTFRCDPISEHNRLYWYRQTLGQGPEFLTYFQNEAQLEKSRLLSDRFSAERPKGSFSTLEIQRTEQGDSAMYLCASSPGGPYTGELFFGEGSRLTVL.

The sample holds a few counts of this clonotype. V usage is TRBV24-1 and J usage is TRBJ2-3; unclear D gene. Germline assignment: CDR1 KGHDR and CDR2 SFDVKD. V gave up 8 bases and J gave up 4 bases, with 9 bases separating them. The CDR3 is 12 residues long. CDR3 bases: TGTGCCACCAAGAGAACCCCAGATACGCAGTATTTT. Its translation is CATKRTPDTQYF.

This clonotype came up many times. The chain couples TRBV5-5 to TRBJ2-3; 7 bases align to TRBD1. Germline CDR1 is SGHKS and CDR2 is YYEKEE (reference sequence). The V gene end was trimmed by 3 bases and the J gene end by 1 base; junction bases not matched to a gene: 2. The CDR3 extends over 14 amino acids. The CDR3 reads CASSSGTGTDTQYF. The CDR3 DNA reads as TGTGCCAGCAGCTCCGGGACAGGCACAGATACGCAGTATTTT.

For this clonotype: A much larger clonotype is one base distant, so this may be a read error. The V gene is TRBV7-9, the J gene TRBJ1-1; D might be TRBD1 (5 bases). Germline CDR1 reads SEHNR; CDR2 reads FQNEAQ (reference sequence). This CDR3 has 13 amino acids. In DNA form, the CDR3 reads TGTGCCAGCAGCCCGAATGACAGAACTGTAGCTTTCTTT. The encoded protein is CASSPNDRTVAFF.

Concerning this clonotype: A read error may be the cause here, since a much bigger clone is one base away. J is TRBJ2-7 and V is TRBV5-1; the D is unclear. From germline, CDR1 is SGHRS and CDR2 YFSETQ. CDR3 length equals 17 residues. The DNA of the CDR3 is TGCGCCAGCAGCTTGGCCTCCCTGGACCCGAACCACTACGCGCAGTACTTC. Protein: CASSLASLDPNHYAQYF. The full variable domain, its missing parts supplied by reference TRBV5-1 and TRBJ2-7, is KAGVTQTPRYLIKTRGQQVTLSCSPISGHRSVSWYQQTPGQGLQFLFEYFSETQRNKGNFPGRFSGRQFSNSRSEMNVSTLELGDSALYLCASSLASLDPNHYAQYFGPGTRLTVT.

In the case of this clonotype: One junction end disagrees with the germline gene, perhaps due to a read error. V is TRBV9 and J is TRBJ2-7; 13 nucleotides line up with TRBD2. The CDR3 spans 15 residues. Germline V gives CDR1 SGDLS, CDR2 YYNGEE. In DNA, the CDR3 is TGTGGCAGCAGCGGACTAGCGGGAGTGGGTTACGAGCAGTACTTC. It codes for CGSSGLAGVGYEQYF.

Details on this clonotype: One junction end disagrees with the germline gene, perhaps due to a read error. V and J are TRBV20-1 and TRBJ2-7; D is perhaps TRBD1 (5 bases). The CDR3 consists of 13 residues. CDR1 DFQATT and CDR2 SNEGSKA come from the germline V gene (reference sequence). CDR3 sequence reads: CSARDRVRYEQHF. DNA of the CDR3: TGCAGTGCTAGAGACAGGGTCCGCTACGAGCAGCACTTC.

This clonotype appeared many times. V gene TRBV9 combines with J gene TRBJ1-3; D remains ambiguous. With 3 bases removed from V and 3 bases from J, the gap between germline ends came to 4 bases. The CDR3 loop spans 12 amino acids. CDR1 SGDLS and CDR2 YYNGEE come from the germline V gene. CDR3 sequence: CASSGDGNTIYF. Here the CDR3 DNA reads TGTGCCAGCAGCGGTGATGGAAACACCATATATTTT.